The 9 T cell receptor beta chains below come from one sample, sequenced in a study of cytomegalovirus exposure and HLA in healthy donors. The PCR had 60 Vbeta and 13 Jbeta primers. Sequenced by immunoSEQ multiplex PCR; TCRdb stores in-frame clones only, minus some. The data contain 99,000 or so clones, 75% to 80% of them singletons. Sequencing used PBMCs. All receptors come from a man aged 60-69 years in good health and CMV-seropositive.

This rearrangement joins TRBV28 to TRBJ2-7, with a possible D match to TRBD1 (7 bases). In germline, CDR1 is MDHEN, CDR2 SYDVKM. Trimming cost V 3 bases and J 4 bases, with 19 bases left between them. CDR3 length: 16 residues. The CDR3 region has the DNA TGTGCCAGCAGTTTCGGCGCTGGAGGGGGCTCGTACGAGCAGTACTTC. It specifies CASSFGAGGGSYEQYF.

This clone was picked up one time. The chain uses TRBV7-7 and TRBJ2-7; 8 bases agree with TRBD1. The trim removed 1 base at V and 5 bases at J, leaving 4 bases unmatched. CDR1 and CDR2 from the germline V gene are SSHAT and FNYEAQ (reference sequence). The length of the CDR3 is 14 residues. The CDR3 bases are TGTGCCAGCAGCTTAGAGGGACAGGTCCACGAGCAGTACTTC. Encoded protein: CASSLEGQVHEQYF.

The chain joins TRBV5-4 to TRBJ2-2; 7 bases line up with TRBD1. CDR3 length: 13 amino acids. The germline CDR1 and CDR2 sequences are SGHNT and YYREEE (reference sequence). The ends lost 6 bases at V and 5 bases at J; junction bases unmatched: 4. CDR3 DNA sequence: TGTGCCAGCAACCCGACAGGGACCGGGGAGCTGTTTTTT. It is translated as CASNPTGTGELFF.

The V and J genes are TRBV28 and TRBJ1-2, with a possible D match to TRBD1 (6 bases). This CDR3 is 13 amino acids long. Germline CDR1 MDHEN, CDR2 SYDVKM. Trimming took off 2 bases at V and 8 bases at J, with 12 bases between the two ends. The CDR3 loop reads CASSLTQGWGYTF. In DNA form, the CDR3 reads TGTGCCAGCAGTTTAACACAGGGTTGGGGCTACACCTTC.

The chain links TRBV4-3 to TRBJ1-3; 7 positions match TRBD1. The CDR3 runs to 16 residues. Germline lookup yields CDR1 LGHNA and CDR2 YSLEER. V was clipped by 4 bases and J by 0 bases; unmatched bases: 6. The CDR3 DNA reads as TGCGCCAGCAGCCCTGGACAGGCCAGCTCTGGAAACACCATATATTTT. The encoded protein is CASSPGQASSGNTIYF.

V gene TRBV6-4 combines with J gene TRBJ1-1; D not resolved. The CDR3 loop spans 13 amino acids. Germline V gene lookup returns CDR1 MRHNA and CDR2 SNTAGT. The V end lost 5 bases, the J end lost 1 base, and 8 bases lay between the germline ends. This CDR3 reads CASSLESNTEAFF. The DNA of the CDR3 is TGTGCCAGCAGTCTAGAGTCGAACACTGAAGCTTTCTTT.

The chain links TRBV5-1 to TRBJ2-3; 7 bases map to TRBD2. The length of the CDR3 is 16 residues. V shed 0 bases and J 2 bases; nucleotides not matched to a gene: 6. CDR1 and CDR2 from the germline V gene are SGHRS and YFSETQ. The CDR3 loop is CASSLGLASITDTQYF. The CDR3 DNA follows: TGCGCCAGCAGCTTGGGACTAGCCTCGATCACAGATACGCAGTATTTT.

The chain combines TRBV5-1 with TRBJ1-1, with TRBD1 matching 9 bases. The germline CDR1 and CDR2 sequences are SGHRS and YFSETQ. The V and J ends lost 0 bases and 0 bases, in that order; junction bases with no gene match: 6. The CDR3 sequence is 17 residues long. Here the CDR3 reads CASSLADRGGVNTEAFF. The CDR3 DNA reads as TGCGCCAGCAGCTTGGCCGACAGGGGGGGTGTGAACACTGAAGCTTTCTTT. The entire variable domain, with the rest obtained from reference TRBV5-1 and TRBJ1-1, is as follows: KAGVTQTPRYLIKTRGQQVTLSCSPISGHRSVSWYQQTPGQGLQFLFEYFSETQRNKGNFPGRFSGRQFSNSRSEMNVSTLELGDSALYLCASSLADRGGVNTEAFFGQGTRLTVV.

The chain couples TRBV23-1 to TRBJ1-2, with D unresolved. TRBV23-1 is an ORF; its function is uncertain. The V end lost 0 bases, the J end lost 8 bases, and 13 bases lay between the germline ends. The CDR3 has 14 amino acids. The CDR3 region is CASSQSTVVEGYTF. The CDR3 nucleotides read TGCGCCAGCAGTCAATCGACGGTGGTGGAGGGCTACACCTTC.